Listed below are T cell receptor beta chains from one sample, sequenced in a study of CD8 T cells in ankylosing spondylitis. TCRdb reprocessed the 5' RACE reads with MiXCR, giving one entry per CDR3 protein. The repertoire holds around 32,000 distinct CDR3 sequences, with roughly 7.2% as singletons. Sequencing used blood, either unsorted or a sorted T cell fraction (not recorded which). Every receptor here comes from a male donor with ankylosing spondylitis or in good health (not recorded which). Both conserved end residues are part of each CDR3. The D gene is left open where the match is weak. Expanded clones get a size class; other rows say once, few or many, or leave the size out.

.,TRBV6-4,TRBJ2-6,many,CASSDDSGANVLTF,TGTGCCAGCAGTGACGACTCTGGGGCCAACGTCCTGACTTTC
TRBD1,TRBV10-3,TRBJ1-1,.,CAISAGTGEPTEAFF,TGTGCCATCAGCGCCGGGACAGGGGAGCCCACTGAAGCTTTCTTT
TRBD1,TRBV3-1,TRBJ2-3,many,CASSPPGQGQDTQYF,TGTGCCAGCAGCCCCCCGGGACAGGGGCAAGATACGCAGTATTTT
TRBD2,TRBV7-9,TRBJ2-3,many,CASSWTSDTDTQYF,TGTGCCAGCAGCTGGACTAGCGACACAGATACGCAGTATTTT
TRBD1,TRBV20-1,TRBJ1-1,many,CSARDSGTGRNTEAFF,TGCAGTGCTAGAGATTCCGGGACAGGTCGGAACACTGAAGCTTTCTTT
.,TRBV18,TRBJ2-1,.,CASSRLGGDFDNEQFF,TGTGCCAGCTCACGCCTTGGCGGGGATTTCGACAATGAGCAGTTCTTC
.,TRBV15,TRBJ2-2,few,CATSRLVTGELFF,TGTGCCACCAGCAGACTAGTGACCGGGGAGCTGTTTTTT
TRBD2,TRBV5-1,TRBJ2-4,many,CASSLVLAGEKDIQYF,TGCGCCAGCAGCTTGGTACTAGCGGGAGAAAAGGACATTCAGTACTTC
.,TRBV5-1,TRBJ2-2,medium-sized,CASSLTGTTTGELFF,TGCGCCAGCAGCTTGACAGGGACTACCACCGGGGAGCTGTTTTTT
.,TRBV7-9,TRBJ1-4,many,CASSLSGPEGKLFF,TGTGCCAGCAGCTTAAGCGGCCCCGAGGGGAAACTGTTTTTT
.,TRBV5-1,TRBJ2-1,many,CASSSSMVSYNEQFF,TGCGCCAGCAGCTCATCCATGGTCTCCTACAATGAGCAGTTCTTC
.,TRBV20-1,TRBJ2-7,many,CSTNPSSYEQYF,TGCAGTACGAATCCCAGCTCCTACGAGCAGTACTTC
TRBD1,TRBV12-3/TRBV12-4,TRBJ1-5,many,CASSWTGNLEPQHF,TGTGCCAGCAGCTGGACAGGCAATTTGGAGCCCCAGCATTTT
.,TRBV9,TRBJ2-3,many,CASSLIRDTQYF,TGTGCCAGCAGCTTGATTCGGGATACGCAGTATTTT
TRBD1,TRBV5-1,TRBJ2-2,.,CASSSHGDSSTAELFF,TGTGCCAGCAGCTCCCACGGGGACAGTTCCACCGCGGAGCTGTTTTTT
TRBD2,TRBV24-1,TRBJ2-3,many,CATSTKREMTDTQYF,TGTGCCACCAGTACGAAGCGGGAGATGACAGATACGCAGTATTTT
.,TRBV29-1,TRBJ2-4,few,CSVERGYIQYF,TGCAGCGTTGAACGGGGTTACATTCAGTACTTC
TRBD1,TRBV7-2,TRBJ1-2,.,CASSLPPGTGAGYTF,TGTGCCAGCAGCTTACCCCCGGGGACAGGGGCCGGCTACACCTTC
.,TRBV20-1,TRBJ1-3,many,CSAMGPDTIYF,TGCAGTGCCATGGGGCCGGACACCATATATTTT
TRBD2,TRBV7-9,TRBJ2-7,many,CASSLASGRAGEQYF,TGTGCCAGCAGCTTAGCTAGCGGGAGGGCTGGCGAGCAGTATTTC
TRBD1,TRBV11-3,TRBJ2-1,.,CASSLEYDRGENEQFF,TGTGCCAGCAGCTTAGAGTACGACAGGGGGGAGAATGAGCAGTTCTTC
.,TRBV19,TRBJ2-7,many,CASSSPGWEYEQYF,TGTGCCAGTAGTTCCCCCGGATGGGAATACGAGCAGTACTTC
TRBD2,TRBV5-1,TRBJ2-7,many,CASSLAGGRGSYEQYF,TGCGCCAGCAGCTTGGCCGGCGGGAGGGGATCCTACGAGCAGTACTTC
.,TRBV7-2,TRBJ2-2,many,CASSTDGFTGELFF,TGTGCCAGCAGCACAGACGGTTTCACCGGGGAGCTGTTTTTT
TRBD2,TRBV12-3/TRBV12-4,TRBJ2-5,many,CASSLAGGETQYF,TGTGCCAGCAGTTTAGCCGGGGGGGAGACCCAGTACTTC
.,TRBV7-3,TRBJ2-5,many,CASSLSDGLATQYF,TGTGCCAGCAGCTTGAGCGATGGGCTAGCGACCCAGTACTTC
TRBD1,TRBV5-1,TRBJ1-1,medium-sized,CASSTGQGRGTEAFF,TGCGCCAGCAGCACGGGACAGGGGAGAGGCACTGAAGCTTTCTTT
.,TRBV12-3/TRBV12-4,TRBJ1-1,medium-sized,CASSFGGGTEAFF,TGTGCCAGCAGTTTCGGCGGTGGGACTGAAGCTTTCTTT
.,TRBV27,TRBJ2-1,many,CASSLDPRRARTDNEQFF,TGTGCCAGCAGTTTAGACCCCAGGCGGGCCCGGACGGACAATGAGCAGTTCTTC
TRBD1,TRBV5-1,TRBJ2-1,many,CASSPGTAEQFF,TGCGCCAGCAGCCCGGGGACAGCCGAGCAGTTCTTC
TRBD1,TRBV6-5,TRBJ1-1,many,CASSYRQGWWDADTEAFF,TGTGCCAGCAGTTATAGACAGGGATGGTGGGATGCAGACACTGAAGCTTTCTTT
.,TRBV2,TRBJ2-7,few,CASEERLSYEQYF,TGTGCCAGCGAAGAACGGCTCTCCTACGAGCAGTACTTC
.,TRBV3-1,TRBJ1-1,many,CASSQVAGRTEAFF,TGTGCCAGCAGCCAAGTTGCAGGACGGACTGAAGCTTTCTTT
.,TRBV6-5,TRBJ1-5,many,CASSSGGFGPGNQPQHF,.
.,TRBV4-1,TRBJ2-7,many,CASSQGSSSGGQYF,TGCGCCAGCAGCCAAGGATCTTCGAGCGGCGGGCAGTACTTC